Following are 26 T cell receptor beta chains from one sample sequenced in a study of T cells after yellow fever vaccination. MiXCR, run by TCRdb on the 5' RACE reads, gives a single entry per CDR3 protein. The table lists some 400,000 distinct CDR3 sequences, about 17% of them singletons, with roughly a sixth in the top ten. The input for sequencing was PBMCs, taken before the yellow fever booster vaccination. The receptors stem from a man in his late teens or twenties who received the YFV17D yellow fever vaccine.

About this clonotype itself: A junction end diverges from the germline sequence, so it may reflect a read error. This chain connects TRBV10-2 to TRBJ2-1, with 8 positions matching TRBD1. CDR3 length equals 14 residues. Per the germline V gene, CDR1 is WSHSY and CDR2 is SAAADI. The CDR3 nucleotides read TGCGCCAGCAGCGAGGGCAGGGGGCCAAATGATCAGTTCTTC. This translates into CASSEGRGPNDQFF.

This clonotype came up a few times. The chain is built from TRBV20-1 and TRBJ2-7; D might be TRBD1 (6 bases). The CDR3 has 13 amino acids. Germline V gene sequence: CDR1 DFQATT, CDR2 SNEGSKA (reference sequence). V was shortened by 6 bases and J by 0 bases, with 12 bases between the two germline ends. As DNA, the CDR3 is TGCAGTGCCGAGGACAGAACCTCCTACGAGCAGTACTTC. This sequence encodes CSAEDRTSYEQYF.

V is TRBV5-5 and J is TRBJ1-4; D gene ambiguous. V was trimmed by 4 bases and J by 0 bases, leaving 4 bases between them. CDR1 is SGHKS and CDR2 is YYEKEE in the germline V gene (reference sequence). The CDR3 sequence is 13 residues long. CDR3 sequence (DNA): TGTGCCAGCAGCCACCCAACTAATGAAAAACTGTTTTTT. Translation gives CASSHPTNEKLFF.

The chain is built from TRBV12-3 or TRBV12-4 and TRBJ2-5, with 7 nucleotides matching TRBD2. The CDR3 consists of 15 residues. J gave up 5 bases and V 7 bases, and 13 bases lay outside the gene matches. CDR3 sequence reads: CASTLSSGVDETQYF. Here the CDR3 DNA reads TGTGCCAGCACCCTCAGCAGCGGGGTGGACGAGACCCAGTACTTC.

This clonotype was picked up a small number of times. The V and J genes are TRBV4-1 and TRBJ2-5; D could derive from TRBD1 or TRBD2 (5 bases each). Germline V gene lookup returns CDR1 MGHRA and CDR2 YSYEKL. V was pared by 1 base and J by 5 bases, with 20 bases between. This CDR3 comprises 17 residues. The CDR3 DNA reads as TGCGCCAGCAGCCAAGGGGGCCGGGGCTACCGAGGGGAGACCCAGTACTTC. Protein sequence: CASSQGGRGYRGETQYF.

The chain joins TRBV7-2 to TRBJ1-1; D unclear. Germline CDR1 is SGHTA and CDR2 is FQGNSA. V was clipped by 7 bases and J by 1 base, with 10 bases between them. The CDR3 has 13 amino acids. The CDR3 is CASTSYKNTEAFF. DNA for the CDR3: TGTGCCAGCACCTCATACAAGAACACTGAAGCTTTCTTT.

This clonotype was observed a few times. The chain has TRBV27 and TRBJ2-2; D unresolved. The CDR3 loop spans 14 amino acids. Deletions cut 3 bases from V and 3 bases from J, with 8 bases between. The V gene's germline CDR1 is MNHEY and CDR2 SMNVEV (reference sequence). The CDR3 DNA reads as TGTGCCAGCAGTTTGAGGTCCCACACCGGGGAGCTGTTTTTT. It codes for CASSLRSHTGELFF.

This clonotype was detected a few times. The chain uses TRBV9 and TRBJ2-3; no clear D gene. V lost 0 bases and J 1 base, leaving 9 bases between the germline ends. The CDR3 is 15 amino acids. In germline, CDR1 is SGDLS, CDR2 YYNGEE. The CDR3 DNA follows: TGTGCCAGCAGCGTAGAGAAGGGCCGCACAGATACGCAGTATTTT. As protein: CASSVEKGRTDTQYF. Combining the CDR3 with reference TRBV9 and TRBJ2-3 gives the whole variable domain DSGVTQTPKHLITATGQRVTLRCSPRSGDLSVYWYQQSLDQGLQFLIQYYNGEERAKGNILERFSAQQFPDLHSELNLSSLELGDSALYFCASSVEKGRTDTQYFGPGTRLTVL.

The chain has TRBV6-2 or TRBV6-3 and TRBJ2-7; unclear D gene. Per germline, CDR1 MNHEY and CDR2 SVGEGT. V was clipped by 11 bases and J by 2 bases, with 16 bases between them. The CDR3 extends over 13 amino acids. The CDR3 reads CAASVGSTYEQYV. The CDR3 nucleotides read TGTGCCGCCAGCGTAGGCAGTACCTACGAGCAGTACGTC.

This clonotype showed up many times. V and J are TRBV29-1 and TRBJ1-4; D unclear. Germline values: CDR1 SQVTM, CDR2 ANQGSEA. V was trimmed by 4 bases and J by 6 bases, leaving 12 bases between them. This CDR3 region has 13 residues. The CDR3 bases are TGCAGCGTTGTTGGCACTGGTGATGAAAAACTGTTTTTT. It translates to CSVVGTGDEKLFF.

The chain combines TRBV4-3 with TRBJ2-7; TRBD1 is a possible D gene (5 bases). V was pared by 0 bases and J by 7 bases, with 16 bases between. Germline values: CDR1 LGHNA, CDR2 YSLEER. The CDR3 is 15 amino acids. The CDR3: CASSQEVRAAREQYF. In DNA form, the CDR3 reads TGCGCCAGCAGCCAAGAAGTCAGGGCGGCTCGGGAGCAGTACTTC.

The chain uses TRBV7-2 and TRBJ2-5; 10 bases line up with TRBD2. The CDR3 is 16 residues long. In germline, CDR1 is SGHTA, CDR2 FQGNSA. Trimming removed 2 bases from V and 4 bases from J; junction bases left unmatched: 7. The CDR3 sequence is CASSLSPSGGRETQYF. CDR3 sequence (DNA): TGTGCCAGCAGCTTAAGTCCTAGCGGGGGTCGAGAGACCCAGTACTTC.

This sequence joins TRBV10-3 and TRBJ2-7; 8 nucleotides align to TRBD1. The length of the CDR3 is 14 residues. CDR1 is ENHRY, CDR2 SYGVKD, per germline. CDR3: CAAEGTGGSYEQYF. CDR3 in DNA: TGTGCGGCTGAGGGGACAGGTGGGTCCTACGAGCAGTACTTC.

J is TRBJ2-1 and V is TRBV6-2 or TRBV6-3; 7 nucleotides agree with TRBD1. V lost 4 bases to trimming and J lost 1 base; unmatched junction nucleotides: 4. Looked up from germline, CDR1 is MNHEY and CDR2 is SVGEGT. This CDR3 is built from 15 residues. CDR3 sequence reads: CASSSTGISYNEQFF. The CDR3 DNA reads TGTGCCAGCAGTTCGACAGGGATATCCTACAATGAGCAGTTCTTC.

CDR3 nucleotides: TGCAGCGTCCCGGCGGGGTCTGAAGCTTTCTTT. This gives the protein CSVPAGSEAFF. The gene calls are TRBV29-1 and TRBJ1-1; D is unclear. Germline CDR1 and CDR2: SQVTM and ANQGSEA. The CDR3 spans 11 residues. Trimming removed 6 bases from V and 6 bases from J, with 11 bases in between.

This clonotype was counted at least ten times. The V gene is TRBV5-1, the J gene TRBJ2-1; TRBD2 agrees at 13 bases. CDR3 size: 16 residues. V trimming: 4 bases; J trimming: 8 bases; junction bases outside the gene matches: 9. The germline V gene has CDR1 SGHRS and CDR2 YFSETQ. The CDR3 here is CASSPEGLAGSYEQFF. In DNA form, the CDR3 reads TGCGCCAGCAGCCCGGAGGGACTAGCGGGGTCCTATGAGCAGTTCTTC.

The table lists this clonotype with a few counts. The chain carries TRBV4-3 and TRBJ2-7, with 9 positions matching TRBD1. There are 17 residues in the CDR3. V trimming: 0 bases; J trimming: 0 bases; junction bases outside the gene matches: 6. Germline-derived CDR1 and CDR2 are LGHNA and YSLEER. The CDR3 DNA reads as TGCGCCAGCAGCCAAGATTCAAGGGACAGGGCCTCCTACGAGCAGTACGTC. Translated: CASSQDSRDRASYEQYV.

The CDR3 region is CASSVAAGSYEQYF. The CDR3 bases are TGTGCCAGCAGCGTTGCAGCCGGCTCCTACGAGCAGTACTTC. The rearrangement links TRBV7-6 to TRBJ2-7; unclear D gene. Germline-derived CDR1 and CDR2 are SGHVS and FNYEAQ. This CDR3 has 14 amino acids. V lost 5 bases and J 0 bases, leaving 11 bases between the germline ends.

This clonotype was found once. The chain has TRBV2 and TRBJ1-2, with D uncertain. CDR3 length: 16 amino acids. Looked up from germline, CDR1 is SNHLY and CDR2 is FYNNEI. V was trimmed by 7 bases and J by 2 bases, leaving 20 bases between them. The CDR3 coding sequence is TGTGCCAGCATAAAGGACGGAAGATTTGGAAACTATGGCTACACCTTC. This encodes CASIKDGRFGNYGYTF.

The rearrangement joins TRBV21-1 to TRBJ2-7. TRBV21-1 is assigned pseudogene status. This CDR3 comprises 14 residues. This CDR3 is CASSTGDGPYEQYV. The CDR3 DNA follows: TGTGCCAGCAGCACAGGGGATGGTCCCTACGAGCAGTACGTC.

This clonotype was observed a single time. CDR3 sequence: CASLGLAGGNEQFF. CDR3 DNA sequence: TGTGCCAGCTTGGGACTAGCGGGGGGGAATGAGCAGTTCTTC. The chain is built from TRBV12-3 or TRBV12-4 and TRBJ2-1; 16 bases fit TRBD2. This CDR3 comprises 14 residues. The ends lost 8 bases at V and 7 bases at J; junction bases unmatched: 2.

The V gene is TRBV11-2, the J gene TRBJ2-3; no firm D call. Germline loops: CDR1 SGHAT, CDR2 FQNNGV. V was shortened by 0 bases and J by 4 bases, with 5 bases between the two germline ends. This CDR3 region has 13 residues. This CDR3 reads CASSLEVADTQYF. CDR3 in DNA: TGTGCCAGCAGCTTAGAGGTAGCAGATACGCAGTATTTT.

A few counts support this clonotype. The rearrangement joins TRBV12-3 or TRBV12-4 to TRBJ1-1; D gene uncertain. Trimming cost V 4 bases and J 6 bases, with 15 bases left between them. The CDR3 is 14 residues long. CDR3 DNA sequence: TGTGCCAGCAGTTCGCAATCGTCCGGGGCTGAAGCTTTCTTT. Its protein is CASSSQSSGAEAFF.

The sample holds a few counts of this clonotype. The chain carries TRBV20-1 and TRBJ1-1, with no clear D. V lost 5 bases and J lost 6, with 16 bases in between. From germline, CDR1 is DFQATT and CDR2 SNEGSKA (reference sequence). The CDR3 has 13 residues. The CDR3 nucleotides read TGCAGTGCTTCTGGGGTTTGGTTCGCTGAAGCTTTCTTT. This translates into CSASGVWFAEAFF.

The sample holds a few counts of this clonotype. V gene TRBV6-5 combines with J gene TRBJ2-5; TRBD2 aligns across 9 bases. CDR3 size: 15 residues. V was pared by 5 bases and J by 2 bases, with 6 bases of the junction left unmatched. Germline CDR1 reads MNHEY; CDR2 reads SVGAGI. The CDR3 protein is CASSKLAGLQETQYF. The CDR3 DNA follows: TGTGCCAGCAGTAAGCTAGCGGGGCTTCAAGAGACCCAGTACTTC.

The genes are TRBV5-1 and TRBJ1-2; a possible D gene is TRBD1 (5 bases). Germline V gene sequence: CDR1 SGHRS, CDR2 YFSETQ. The CDR3 length is 13 residues. V gave up 1 base and J gave up 6 bases, with 10 bases separating them. DNA of the CDR3: TGCGCCAGCAGCTTGAAAGGGGTAGATGGCTACACCTTC. Amino acid sequence: CASSLKGVDGYTF.